These 25 T cell receptor beta chains were all obtained from the same sample, sequenced in a study of identical twins. TCRdb itself ran the 5' RACE reads through MiXCR, one entry per CDR3 protein. The sample shows about 240,000 distinct CDR3 sequences, about 13% of them seen only once. These data also featured in a second study, about yellow fever vaccine responses in identical twins.

Sequencing was carried out using memory (CD45RO+) T cells sorted from blood. The receptors were sampled from a woman aged 18-35 years in good health.

The rearrangement links TRBV5-1 to TRBJ2-3; D is perhaps TRBD1 (5 bases). Germline CDR1 and CDR2: SGHRS and YFSETQ. This CDR3 spans 13 amino acids. V was cut by 4 bases and J by 1 base, with 7 bases left in between. CDR3 sequence reads: CASSQTGTDTQYF. The CDR3 DNA reads as TGCGCCAGCAGCCAGACAGGCACAGATACGCAGTATTTT.

The chain employs TRBV7-9 and TRBJ1-4; D gene uncertain. Per the germline V gene, CDR1 is SEHNR and CDR2 is FQNEAQ (reference sequence). With 4 bases removed from V and 8 bases from J, the gap between germline ends came to 8 bases. This CDR3 spans 12 amino acids. CDR3 coding DNA: TGTGCCAGCAGCTCACAAAGGGAAAAACTGTTTTTT. It encodes CASSSQREKLFF.

This clonotype was seen a handful of times. The chain couples TRBV20-1 to TRBJ2-3; 8 bases are a match to TRBD2. V shed 2 bases and J 5 bases; nucleotides not matched to a gene: 12. CDR3 length: 16 amino acids. The germline V gene encodes CDR1 DFQATT and CDR2 SNEGSKA (reference sequence). The CDR3 sequence is CSARSPGSGSKDTQYF. In DNA, the CDR3 is TGCAGTGCTAGATCCCCAGGGAGCGGGAGTAAAGATACGCAGTATTTT.

This clonotype was seen more than once but under ten times. The rearrangement links TRBV10-3 to TRBJ2-5, with 13 bases lining up with TRBD2. V shed 10 bases and J 1 base; nucleotides not matched to a gene: 3. Germline V gene sequence: CDR1 ENHRY, CDR2 SYGVKD. This CDR3 region has 14 residues. The CDR3 region has the DNA TGTGCCACCGGACTAGCGGGGGTCCAAGAGACCCAGTACTTC. Translating it yields CATGLAGVQETQYF.

The sample holds a few counts of this clonotype. The chain employs TRBV6-1 and TRBJ2-3; possibly TRBD1 for D (7 bases). The CDR3 contains 15 residues. V dropped 7 bases and J dropped 7 bases, with 21 bases sitting between them. The germline V gene has CDR1 MNHNS and CDR2 SASEGT. CDR3 in DNA: TGTGCCAGCACCCTAAGGAGGGGGCTGATAAATACGCAGTATTTT. It is translated as CASTLRRGLINTQYF.

This clonotype was counted only a few times. The chain couples TRBV20-1 to TRBJ2-1; a weak D match, TRBD2 (6 bases). The V end was cut by 5 bases, the J end by 0 bases, with 14 bases between. This CDR3 contains 15 residues. Germline assignment: CDR1 DFQATT and CDR2 SNEGSKA (reference sequence). The DNA for the CDR3 is TGCAGTGCTCTAAGCGGGTCGAGCTCCTACAATGAGCAGTTCTTC. Translated: CSALSGSSSYNEQFF.

This chain connects TRBV7-6 to TRBJ2-7, with D tentatively TRBD2 (5 bases). The germline V gene encodes CDR1 SGHVS and CDR2 FNYEAQ. V shed 5 bases and J shed 6 bases, with 14 bases lying between them. The CDR3 consists of 13 residues. As DNA, the CDR3 is TGTGCCAGCAGCCCGCATATTGAGGGCGAGCAGTACTTC. Translated: CASSPHIEGEQYF.

This chain links TRBV7-3 with TRBJ2-6; D remains unclear. Germline V CDR1 and CDR2: SGHTA, FQGTGA. The V and J ends lost 2 bases and 0 bases respectively, with 8 bases between them. The CDR3 is made up of 16 amino acids. Here the CDR3 reads CASSLRVPSGANVLTF. The CDR3 region has the DNA TGTGCCAGCAGCTTACGAGTTCCCTCTGGGGCCAACGTCCTGACTTTC. Based on the CDR3 plus reference TRBV7-3 and TRBJ2-6, the full variable domain is GAGVSQTPSNKVTEKGKYVELRCDPISGHTALYWYRQSLGQGPEFLIYFQGTGAADDSGLPNDRFFAVRPEGSVSTLKIQRTERGDSAVYLCASSLRVPSGANVLTFGAGSRLTVL.

This clonotype turned up a few times. CDR3 sequence reads: CASSRGVRETQYF. In nucleotides, the CDR3 is TGTGCCAGCAGTAGGGGGGTGCGGGAGACCCAGTACTTC. V gene TRBV7-3 combines with J gene TRBJ2-5; possibly TRBD1 or TRBD2 for D (6 bases each). Germline lookup yields CDR1 SGHTA and CDR2 FQGTGA. This CDR3 spans 13 amino acids. V lost 6 bases to trimming and J lost 5 bases, with 13 bases between them.

Ten or more counts support this clonotype. The J gene is TRBJ2-1, the V gene TRBV20-1; 8 bases are a match to TRBD2. This CDR3 spans 13 amino acids. V lost 6 bases, J lost 7 bases, and 8 bases stayed unmatched. Germline CDR1 reads DFQATT; CDR2 reads SNEGSKA (reference sequence). The CDR3 protein is CSASIAGLNEQFF. The CDR3 DNA is TGCAGTGCCTCGATAGCGGGACTTAATGAGCAGTTCTTC.

The DNA for the CDR3 is TGTGCCAGCAGTTTCGTGGGTGAGCAGTTCTTC. This sequence encodes CASSFVGEQFF. The V call is TRBV12-3 or TRBV12-4, the J call TRBJ2-1; D call uncertain. There are 11 residues in the CDR3. V gave up 3 bases and J gave up 9 bases, with 6 bases separating them.

The sample holds many counts of this clonotype. The V call is TRBV12-3 or TRBV12-4, the J call TRBJ2-5; the match to TRBD1 covers 10 bases. The V segment lost 6 bases and the J segment 6 bases; nucleotides outside the gene matches: 10. This CDR3 spans 15 amino acids. In DNA form, the CDR3 reads TGTGCCAGCAGGGGACAGGGGAACCTTCCAAAGACCCAGTACTTC. The encoded protein is CASRGQGNLPKTQYF.

A few counts support this clonotype. The chain couples TRBV19 to TRBJ2-7; tentatively, D is TRBD1 or TRBD2 (5 bases each). The CDR3 length is 15 residues. Germline V gene data show CDR1 as LNHDA and CDR2 as SQIVND (reference sequence). V was pared by 6 bases and J by 1 base, with 16 bases between. Here the CDR3 reads CASSTAGTASYEQYF. The CDR3 DNA is TGTGCCAGTAGCACCGCCGGGACCGCTTCCTACGAGCAGTACTTC. Using reference TRBV19 and TRBJ2-7 for the parts outside the CDR3, the full variable domain is DGGITQSPKYLFRKEGQNVTLSCEQNLNHDAMYWYRQDPGQGLRLIYYSQIVNDFQKGDIAEGYSVSREKKESFPLTVTSAQKNPTAFYLCASSTAGTASYEQYFGPGTRLTVT.

This clonotype was counted at least ten times. The chain joins TRBV12-3 or TRBV12-4 to TRBJ1-1; D ambiguous. The CDR3 length is 13 residues. With 3 bases removed from V and 9 bases from J, the gap between germline ends came to 14 bases. In DNA, the CDR3 is TGTGCCAGCAGTTTTAGCTCGGCAACCAAAGCTTTCTTT. Translation gives CASSFSSATKAFF.

The chain uses TRBV20-1 and TRBJ2-1; D may be TRBD1 or TRBD2 (5 bases each). This CDR3 contains 14 residues. The V end lost 3 bases, the J end lost 4 bases, and 13 bases lay between the germline ends. CDR1 is DFQATT, CDR2 SNEGSKA, per germline (reference sequence). DNA of the CDR3: TGCAGTGCTAGGATCCCGGGACGATACAATGAGCAGTTCTTC. Its protein is CSARIPGRYNEQFF.

The chain couples TRBV20-1 to TRBJ2-3; 11 nucleotides line up with TRBD2. This CDR3 is 15 amino acids long. Germline CDR1 is DFQATT and CDR2 is SNEGSKA (reference sequence). With V trimmed by 6 bases and J by 4 bases, 9 bases remained unmatched. CDR3 in DNA: TGCAGTGCAGCACAGGGGACTAGCGGTTCAGATACGCAGTATTTT. Its protein is CSAAQGTSGSDTQYF.

The chain has TRBV9 and TRBJ2-7; weak D call: TRBD2 (6 bases). Germline CDR1 SGDLS, CDR2 YYNGEE. Trimming pared 0 bases from V and 5 bases from J, leaving 15 bases between. The CDR3 covers 15 residues. The CDR3 DNA sequence: TGTGCCAGCAGCGTAGTCTACCCCCGCGGGGACGAGCAGTACTTC. It yields the protein CASSVVYPRGDEQYF. Using reference TRBV9 and TRBJ2-7 for the parts outside the CDR3, the full variable domain is DSGVTQTPKHLITATGQRVTLRCSPRSGDLSVYWYQQSLDQGLQFLIQYYNGEERAKGNILERFSAQQFPDLHSELNLSSLELGDSALYFCASSVVYPRGDEQYFGPGTRLTVT.

In its sample, this clonotype was seen many times. V and J are TRBV12-3 or TRBV12-4 and TRBJ2-7; 9 nucleotides line up with TRBD1. V was pared by 4 bases and J by 1 base, with 5 bases of the junction left unmatched. There are 15 residues in the CDR3. CDR3 in amino acids: CASSSLGQGSYEQYF. The CDR3 coding sequence is TGTGCCAGCAGTTCCTTAGGACAGGGGTCCTACGAGCAGTACTTC.

This clonotype showed up many times. The rearrangement links TRBV5-1 to TRBJ1-6, with D possibly matching TRBD1 (5 bases). This CDR3 contains 13 residues. With 4 bases removed from V and 14 bases from J, the gap between germline ends came to 16 bases. The germline V gene has CDR1 SGHRS and CDR2 YFSETQ. The CDR3 DNA is TGCGCCAGCAGCGTGACAGCAGGCGGGGCCCTCCACTTT. Protein product: CASSVTAGGALHF.

This clonotype appeared a few times. The J gene is TRBJ2-7, the V gene TRBV5-4; TRBD2 is a possible D gene (7 bases). There are 14 residues in the CDR3. Germline-derived CDR1 and CDR2 are SGHNT and YYREEE (reference sequence). V was pared by 0 bases and J by 5 bases, with 12 bases between. The CDR3 region has the DNA TGTGCCAGCAGCTTGGAAGGGGGGAGGGACGAGCAGTACTTC. It encodes CASSLEGGRDEQYF.

Ten or more counts support this clonotype. The rearrangement joins TRBV20-1 to TRBJ2-3; 8 bases are shared with TRBD2. Trimming removed 0 bases from V and 7 bases from J; junction bases left unmatched: 6. This CDR3 is 14 amino acids long. Germline loops: CDR1 DFQATT, CDR2 SNEGSKA (reference sequence). CDR3 nucleotides: TGCAGTGCTAGAGACGGGAGGGCCGGATATACGCAGTATTTT. Amino acids: CSARDGRAGYTQYF.

This clonotype was detected a few times. The chain links TRBV6-5 to TRBJ2-7; the match to TRBD2 covers 15 bases. V shed 2 bases, J shed 4 bases, and the junction held 3 bases outside the gene matches. Germline V CDR1 and CDR2: MNHEY, SVGAGI. The CDR3 has 16 residues. CDR3 DNA: TGTGCCAGCAGTTACATGGGGACTAGCGGGGGGTACGAGCAGTACTTC. Protein sequence: CASSYMGTSGGYEQYF.

This clonotype was detected many times. This chain links TRBV2 with TRBJ2-7; no reliable D call. From germline, CDR1 is SNHLY and CDR2 FYNNEI. The CDR3 sequence is 11 residues long. Trimming shortened V by 6 bases and J by 4 bases, and 7 bases separated the two germline ends. The CDR3 loop is CASSQLYEQYF. CDR3 in DNA: TGTGCCAGCAGCCAGTTATACGAGCAGTACTTC. Together with reference TRBV2 and TRBJ2-7, the CDR3 gives the full variable domain: EPEVTQTPSHQVTQMGQEVILRCVPISNHLYFYWYRQILGQKVEFLVSFYNNEISEKSEIFDDQFSVERPDGSNFTLKIRSTKLEDSAMYFCASSQLYEQYFGPGTRLTVT.

There are a few counts of this clonotype. This CDR3 is CASRKTGGGNQPQHF. The CDR3 coding sequence is TGTGCCAGCAGAAAAACAGGGGGCGGCAATCAGCCCCAGCATTTT. V usage is TRBV28 and J usage is TRBJ1-5, with 9 bases aligning to TRBD1. V was pared by 6 bases and J by 2 bases, with 5 bases of the junction left unmatched. CDR1 is MDHEN, CDR2 SYDVKM, per germline. This CDR3 has 15 amino acids.

The gene calls are TRBV5-6 and TRBJ2-4, with D hard to call. Trimming shortened V by 4 bases and J by 0 bases, and 11 bases separated the two germline ends. From germline, CDR1 is SGHDT and CDR2 YYEEEE. The CDR3 is made up of 15 amino acids. The CDR3 sequence: CASSPRFGAKNIQYF. CDR3 nucleotide sequence: TGTGCCAGCAGCCCGAGGTTTGGAGCCAAAAACATTCAGTACTTC.